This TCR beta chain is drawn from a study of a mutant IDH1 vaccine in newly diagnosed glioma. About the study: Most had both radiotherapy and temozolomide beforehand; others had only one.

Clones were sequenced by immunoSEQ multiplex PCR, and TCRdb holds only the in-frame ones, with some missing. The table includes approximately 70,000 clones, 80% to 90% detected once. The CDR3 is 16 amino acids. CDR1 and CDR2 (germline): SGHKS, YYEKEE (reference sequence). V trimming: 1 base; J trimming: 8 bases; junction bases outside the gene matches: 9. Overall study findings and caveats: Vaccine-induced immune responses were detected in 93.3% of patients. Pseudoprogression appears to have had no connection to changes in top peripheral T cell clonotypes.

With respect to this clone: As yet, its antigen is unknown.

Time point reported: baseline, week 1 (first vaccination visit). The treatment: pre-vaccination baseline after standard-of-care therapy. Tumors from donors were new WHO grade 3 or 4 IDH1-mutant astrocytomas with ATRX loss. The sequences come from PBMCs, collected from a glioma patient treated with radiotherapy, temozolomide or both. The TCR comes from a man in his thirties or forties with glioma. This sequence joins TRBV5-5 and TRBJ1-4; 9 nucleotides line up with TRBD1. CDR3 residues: CASSLFPGTGSEKLFF. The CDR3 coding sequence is TGTGCCAGCAGCTTGTTTCCAGGGACAGGGTCCGAAAAACTGTTTTTT.